This record looks at one TCR beta chain sequence and its context. Antigen specificity is unknown. Aged about 6 to 90, donors were systemically healthy Caucasians from Russia. No fewer than 7 million PBMCs went into each sample. It was with a sample-barcoded 5' primer and a J-beta primer mix that a second PCR of roughly 6 to 11 cycles was run. A tag from a template-switch adaptor with 12 random nucleotides marked each cDNA molecule. TCRdb re-derived calls from the 5' RACE reads in MiXCR, one entry per CDR3 protein. This table has 700,000 to 850,000 distinct CDR3 sequences, around 36% appearing once. CDR1 is MNHNY and CDR2 is SVGAGI in the germline V gene (reference sequence). This CDR3 comprises 14 residues. The ends were cut back, 2 bases at V and 6 bases at J, with 13 bases in the middle. The sample belongs to a study of blood T cells in healthy people across ages. Study-level points and caveats: Investigators treated diversity estimates from one million T cells as underestimates.

This TCR came from a man between 18 and 29 years old in good health. V is TRBV6-6 and J is TRBJ1-2; D ambiguous. The specimen sequenced was blood. The CDR3 protein is CASSYRGNRHGYTF. Written as DNA, the CDR3 is TGTGCCAGCAGTTACCGAGGGAACCGCCATGGCTACACCTTC.